This is a list of T cell receptor beta chains from one sample in a study of CD8+CD57+ T cells in acquired aplastic anemia. MiXCR was run by TCRdb on the reads, yielding one entry per CDR3 protein. The table includes 150,000 to 170,000 distinct CDR3 sequences, roughly 54% detected once. The source material was sorted CD4+, CD8+, or CD8+CD57+ T cells (not recorded which) from PBMCs. These receptors originate from a human donor with aplastic anemia. CDR3s leave out the opening cysteine and the closing phenylalanine or tryptophan. Part of the rows lack a size; the others show once, few, many or a class for expanded clones.

cdr3_aa	clone_size	v_call	j_call	cdr3_length
SVVASGIGNTQY	NA	TRBV29-1	TRBJ2-3	12
ASSQDSGGVGDTQY	many	TRBV4-3	TRBJ2-3	14
ASLAGVWGNQPQH	few	TRBV6-1	TRBJ1-5	13
ASNGRRLSEQY	NA	TRBV5-8	TRBJ2-7	11
ASSSRTGESTEAF	NA	TRBV7-9	TRBJ1-1	13
ATSIGSVGEQY	few	TRBV15	TRBJ2-7	11
ASSLGGGGGYEQY	NA	TRBV12-3/TRBV12-4	TRBJ2-7	13
ASSQRAPVGTEAF	NA	TRBV2	TRBJ1-1	13
AISDPDRLYQPQH	many	TRBV10-3	TRBJ1-5	13
AIRGAFSTDTQY	NA	TRBV10-3	TRBJ2-3	12
ASSSAGYEQY	many	TRBV7-9	TRBJ2-7	10
ASSLWTGANSGANVLT	once	TRBV5-1	TRBJ2-6	16
ASSLERGGFIEQF	few	TRBV6-5	TRBJ2-1	13
ASSLTASGGRTEAF	many	TRBV7-3	TRBJ1-1	14
ASKAFFSAYEQY	NA	TRBV2	TRBJ2-7	12
ASSMGRNYGYT	NA	TRBV19	TRBJ1-2	11
ASSQTGISGTEAF	once	TRBV3-1	TRBJ1-1	13
ASSAGQGKNEQY	many	TRBV19	TRBJ2-7	12
VSSRTSGGTSTDTQY	NA	TRBV6-1	TRBJ2-3	15
ASSRDRGGSGELF	NA	TRBV7-2	TRBJ2-2	13
AVLGGLYNSPLH	many	TRBV6-6	TRBJ1-6	12
ASSLVEQPQH	NA	TRBV5-5	TRBJ1-5	10
ASSLGQRYEQY	many	TRBV27	TRBJ2-7	11
ASSQEVLAGQDKDYGYT	few	TRBV4-2	TRBJ1-2	17
ASSLWGYNSPLH	many	TRBV5-4	TRBJ1-6	12
ASSSWGQASSYEQY	many	TRBV7-9	TRBJ2-7	14
ATPGLAGVISTDTQY	few	TRBV10-3	TRBJ2-3	15
ASTGDSSYEQY	many	TRBV5-6	TRBJ2-7	11
ASSLVGTGPKAF	NA	TRBV4-3	TRBJ1-1	12
ASSIKSGGA	NA	TRBV19	TRBJ2-2	9
AAFGTEGNQPQH	many	TRBV2	TRBJ1-5	12
ASSESPLD	NA	TRBV2	TRBJ1-6	8
ASSVGSGSPLH	few	TRBV2	TRBJ1-6	11
ASSLFRAKSDGYT	NA	TRBV27	TRBJ1-2	13
SAYHSRPTDTQY	NA	TRBV20-1	TRBJ2-3	12
SVGSGFPPMLV	NA	TRBV29-1	TRBJ1-1	11
ASGEERGIYEQY	many	TRBV12-5	TRBJ2-7	12
ASSRIRGAGETQY	NA	TRBV9	TRBJ2-5	13
ASSPPLASGVHNEQF	many	TRBV14	TRBJ2-1	15
ASSPLFGGLGSPLH	NA	TRBV19	TRBJ1-6	14
ASSPGGGRQYEQY	many	TRBV7-6	TRBJ2-7	13
SVGAGWQY	few	TRBV29-1	TRBJ2-3	8
ASSPSGTGGSEQY	NA	TRBV6-4	TRBJ2-7	13
ASSLTSGGARDTQY	many	TRBV7-9	TRBJ2-3	14
SARRTDTQY	NA	TRBV20-1	TRBJ2-3	9
ASSLGSTSSYEQY	many	TRBV7-8	TRBJ2-7	13
SVGQGAYEQY	NA	TRBV29-1	TRBJ2-7	10
ASSPSLATGPTGELF	NA	TRBV6-1	TRBJ2-2	15
ASSSTSGDTGELF	NA	TRBV7-9	TRBJ2-2	13
ASSLGRGDQPQH	many	TRBV27	TRBJ1-5	12
ASSSGFTDTQY	NA	TRBV25-1	TRBJ2-3	11
ASSILTGTGTYEQY	NA	TRBV19	TRBJ2-7	14
ASSSGLAGGRQY	NA	TRBV12-3/TRBV12-4	TRBJ2-7	12
ATSRDKGQGNLWEQY	many	TRBV15	TRBJ2-7	15
ASSFPNVPGQVGDKNIQY	few	TRBV11-1	NA	18
ASSRTTGGDSPLH	NA	TRBV7-9	TRBJ1-6	13
ATSSRTGDNYGYT	NA	TRBV15	TRBJ1-2	13
ASRAPGSTEAF	many	TRBV12-3/TRBV12-4	TRBJ1-1	11
ASSVSPGGSYEQY	NA	TRBV7-9	TRBJ2-7	13
ATKGHRGRGYT	NA	TRBV15	TRBJ1-2	11